Below, 17 T cell receptor beta chains from the same sample are listed, as sequenced in a study of T cell responses to AZD1222 COVID-19 vaccine. The protocol was immunoSEQ multiplex PCR, while the TCRdb copy is restricted to in-frame clones and leaves out a portion. The table has fewer than 110,000 clones, roughly 87% seen once. Sequenced here: peripheral blood, sampled 28 days after the second AZD1222 dose. The origin of the receptors is an adult who received the AZD1222 COVID-19 vaccine.

This chain connects TRBV2 to TRBJ1-6; 7 bases are a match to TRBD1. This CDR3 comprises 15 residues. Looked up from germline, CDR1 is SNHLY and CDR2 is FYNNEI. V trimming: 7 bases; J trimming: 3 bases; junction bases outside the gene matches: 6. Here the CDR3 DNA reads TGTGCCAGCACCGGGACAGCAAGCTATAATTCACCCCTCCACTTT. This translates into CASTGTASYNSPLHF.

The rearrangement joins TRBV7-6 to TRBJ1-1; 9 nucleotides line up with TRBD1. Germline assignment: CDR1 SGHVS and CDR2 FNYEAQ. With V trimmed by 2 bases and J by 0 bases, 1 base remained unmatched. This CDR3 region has 15 residues. CDR3 in DNA: TGTGCCAGCAGCTTACGACAGGGGGTGAACACTGAAGCTTTCTTT. Amino acid sequence: CASSLRQGVNTEAFF.

This sequence joins TRBV6-2 or TRBV6-3 and TRBJ2-7, with no clear D. V was cut by 2 bases and J by 5 bases, with 10 bases left in between. This CDR3 region has 13 residues. Per germline, CDR1 MNHEY and CDR2 SVGEGT. CDR3 in amino acids: CASSYVGNHEQYF. The CDR3 coding sequence is TGTGCCAGCAGTTACGTAGGTAATCACGAGCAGTACTTC.

V and J are TRBV2 and TRBJ1-1, with 7 positions matching TRBD1. This CDR3 has 13 amino acids. V gave up 0 bases and J gave up 13 bases; unmatched junction bases: 8. Germline V lookup: CDR1 SNHLY, CDR2 FYNNEI. The CDR3 bases are TGTGCCAGCAGTGAAGCGAACAGGGGTGTGGGTTTCTTT. Its protein product is CASSEANRGVGFF.

This chain connects TRBV6-4 to TRBJ1-6; D uncertain. The V gene's germline CDR1 is MRHNA and CDR2 SNTAGT. The CDR3 sequence is 14 residues long. V lost 4 bases, J lost 6 bases, and 10 bases lay in between. CDR3 region: CASSAQSFNSPLHF. DNA of the CDR3: TGTGCCAGCAGTGCACAGAGCTTTAATTCACCCCTCCACTTT.

This clone came up a few times. The V call is TRBV5-1, the J call TRBJ2-2; no reliable D call. The germline CDR1 and CDR2 sequences are SGHRS and YFSETQ. Deletions cut 1 base from V and 0 bases from J, with 10 bases between. The CDR3 loop spans 16 amino acids. This CDR3 is CASSLIVSANTGELFF. Written as DNA, the CDR3 is TGCGCCAGCAGCTTGATCGTGTCCGCGAACACCGGGGAGCTGTTTTTT. The variable domain in full, completed from reference TRBV5-1 and TRBJ2-2, reads KAGVTQTPRYLIKTRGQQVTLSCSPISGHRSVSWYQQTPGQGLQFLFEYFSETQRNKGNFPGRFSGRQFSNSRSEMNVSTLELGDSALYLCASSLIVSANTGELFFGEGSRLTVL.

This chain links TRBV7-8 with TRBJ2-7, with D unresolved. V dropped 5 bases and J dropped 3 bases, with 14 bases sitting between them. Germline CDR1 is SGHVS and CDR2 is FQNEAQ. The CDR3 is made up of 14 amino acids. Here the CDR3 DNA reads TGTGCCAGCAGCCCAGCGAGGAATAACTACGAGCAGTACTTC. Translation gives CASSPARNNYEQYF. Full variable domain (missing parts from reference TRBV7-8 and TRBJ2-7): GAGVSQSPRYKVAKRGQDVALRCDPISGHVSLFWYQQALGQGPEFLTYFQNEAQLDKSGLPSDRFFAERPEGSVSTLKIQRTQQEDSAVYLCASSPARNNYEQYFGPGTRLTVT.

The V gene is TRBV19, the J gene TRBJ2-3, with D possibly matching TRBD2 (7 bases). The germline V and J ends were trimmed by 5 bases and 5 bases, with 20 bases remaining between them. The CDR3 totals 16 residues. Germline V lookup: CDR1 LNHDA, CDR2 SQIVND (reference sequence). DNA of the CDR3: TGTGCCAGTAGTCGATTGCCTCGGGGGGACATAGATACGCAGTATTTT. This gives the protein CASSRLPRGDIDTQYF.

The chain joins TRBV4-3 to TRBJ1-3, with D perhaps TRBD1 (5 bases). Per germline, CDR1 LGHNA and CDR2 YSLEER. The CDR3 has 19 amino acids. V was pared by 0 bases and J by 2 bases, with 20 bases between. The CDR3 DNA is TGCGCCAGCAGCCAAGATGGCCCGAGGGGTGTCGGTGCTGGAAACACCATATATTTT. Amino acid sequence: CASSQDGPRGVGAGNTIYF.

V usage is TRBV6-5 and J usage is TRBJ1-1; tentatively, D is TRBD1 (6 bases). Trimming removed 0 bases at V and 5 bases at J, with 16 bases between. The germline CDR1 and CDR2 sequences are MNHEY and SVGAGI. This CDR3 has 16 residues. CDR3 coding DNA: TGTGCCAGCAGTTACTCGAGTCGTCGGAGGGGGACTGAAGCTTTCTTT. The encoded protein is CASSYSSRRRGTEAFF.

This clone was seen only once. The chain has TRBV7-2 and TRBJ2-7; D ambiguous. The CDR3 is made up of 13 amino acids. V was clipped by 5 bases and J by 0 bases, with 8 bases between them. Germline V gene sequence: CDR1 SGHTA, CDR2 FQGNSA. As DNA, the CDR3 is TGTGCCAGCAGCCCGACCATCTCCTACGAGCAGTACTTC. Residues: CASSPTISYEQYF. Full variable domain (missing parts from reference TRBV7-2 and TRBJ2-7): GAGVSQSPSNKVTEKGKDVELRCDPISGHTALYWYRQSLGQGLEFLIYFQGNSAPDKSGLPSDRFSAERTGGSVSTLTIQRTQQEDSAVYLCASSPTISYEQYFGPGTRLTVT.

The rearrangement links TRBV6-1 to TRBJ1-3; weak D call: TRBD1 (6 bases). Deletions cut 0 bases from V and 8 bases from J, with 17 bases between. Germline loops: CDR1 MNHNS, CDR2 SASEGT. The CDR3 runs 16 residues. The DNA of the CDR3 is TGTGCCAGCAGTGAAGCCGGGTCGTGGGCAGGGGACACCATATATTTT. Its protein product is CASSEAGSWAGDTIYF.

V gene TRBV3-1 (or the pseudogene TRBV3-2) combines with J gene TRBJ1-5; unclear D gene. Per the germline V gene, CDR1 is LGHDT and CDR2 is YNNKEL (reference sequence). The CDR3 is 13 residues long. V lost 0 bases to trimming and J lost 6 bases, with 6 bases between them. The CDR3 loop reads CASSQDGIQPQHF. The CDR3 coding sequence is TGTGCCAGCAGCCAAGATGGGATTCAGCCCCAGCATTTT.

The V and J genes are TRBV4-3 and TRBJ1-2, with D possibly TRBD1 on 6 matching bases. CDR1 and CDR2 from the germline V gene are LGHNA and YSLEER. This CDR3 spans 15 amino acids. The V end lost 0 bases, the J end lost 3 bases, and 11 bases lay between the germline ends. The CDR3 reads CASSQDSDSHYGYTF. The CDR3 nucleotides read TGCGCCAGCAGCCAAGACTCGGACAGTCACTATGGCTACACCTTC.

This clone has a handful of counts. V gene TRBV7-2 combines with J gene TRBJ1-3; the D is unclear. Trimming took off 5 bases at V and 4 bases at J, with 15 bases between the two ends. The CDR3 sequence is 15 residues long. Per germline, CDR1 SGHTA and CDR2 FQGNSA. The CDR3 DNA reads as TGTGCCAGCAGCCCCGTCGAAGGATGGGGAAACACCATATATTTT. Its protein product is CASSPVEGWGNTIYF.

This clone came up once. V is TRBV3-1 (or the pseudogene TRBV3-2) and J is TRBJ1-2; D is perhaps TRBD1 (6 bases). Germline V gene data show CDR1 as LGHDT and CDR2 as YNNKEL (reference sequence). The length of the CDR3 is 13 residues. Trimming pared 3 bases from V and 8 bases from J, leaving 13 bases between. Here the CDR3 reads CASSHRDTLGYTF. The CDR3 coding sequence is TGTGCCAGCAGCCACCGGGACACCCTAGGCTACACCTTC.

V usage is TRBV5-1 and J usage is TRBJ1-4; 7 bases fit TRBD1. This CDR3 is 14 amino acids long. The V and J ends lost 0 bases and 8 bases, in that order; junction bases with no gene match: 4. Germline values: CDR1 SGHRS, CDR2 YFSETQ. CDR3 sequence: CASSLGQGREKLFF. As DNA, the CDR3 is TGCGCCAGCAGCTTGGGACAGGGAAGGGAAAAACTGTTTTTT. The variable domain in full, with the rest retrieved from reference TRBV5-1 and TRBJ1-4, is KAGVTQTPRYLIKTRGQQVTLSCSPISGHRSVSWYQQTPGQGLQFLFEYFSETQRNKGNFPGRFSGRQFSNSRSEMNVSTLELGDSALYLCASSLGQGREKLFFGSGTQLSVL.